These T cell receptor beta chains were read from a single sample in a study of cytotoxic CD8 clonotypes in ibrutinib-treated CLL. Only in-frame clones appear in the TCRdb table, and some are missing; sequencing was by immunoSEQ multiplex PCR. Of roughly 250,000 clones listed, less than 75% are singletons. The sample in question was PBMCs, obtained after 24 months of ibrutinib treatment. The receptors stem from a human donor with chronic lymphocytic leukemia. CDR3s include the opening cysteine and the closing phenylalanine or tryptophan. The order of the fields is V gene, clone size, CDR3 protein. Expanded clones get a size class; other rows say once, few or many, or leave the size out.

>TRBV19|once
CASSFYSGQILAKNIQYF
>TRBV28|few
CASSMTENYGYTF
>TRBV30|-
CAWSAPTGGNTEAFF
>TRBV18|-
CASSPINTEAFF
>TRBV15|-
CATSIYRATGELFF
>TRBV6-4|-
CASSEEGAGELFF
>TRBV30|-
CAWSGGTGIGNQPQHF
>TRBV7-8|-
CASSLVPGGNTGELFF
>TRBV25-1|-
CASSQRGHEQYF
>TRBV6-5|-
CASNRSYGYTF
>TRBV9|-
CASSVAGDEQFF
>TRBV28|-
CASNRDGTYEQYF
>TRBV7-9|few
CASSLVSGRFYEQYF
>TRBV28|few
CASTSPPGNTIYF
>TRBV28|-
CASTPSSGKGNTEAFF
>TRBV27|once
CASSLNHVGTEAFF
>TRBV5-5|once
CASSLRRWVTETQYF
>TRBV2|few
CASARDNYGYTF
>TRBV4-2|-
CASSQQWGTDTQYF
>TRBV4-3|-
CASSQEPGDKGTGANVLTF
>TRBV7-2|few
CASSPGGDKNIQYF
>TRBV14|-
CASSQVLRLAGGLRQYF
>TRBV5-5|-
CASSLLAGVVDEQFF
>TRBV6-6|few
CASSGDITYEQYF
>TRBV18|-
CASSYGFTGELFF
>TRBV7-9|-
CATVTEIYNEQFF
>TRBV28|-
CASSPGTGRQSNQPQHF
>TRBV28|few
CASSLFTFSYEQYF
>TRBV19|-
CASTRNGVEAFF
>TRBV7-9|-
CASSLGGLGEAFF
>TRBV19|once
CASSISGGNTEAFF
>TRBV30|-
CAWSEKYGYTF
>TRBV7-8|once
CASSPQEGSSYEQYF
>TRBV10-3|-
CAIRKGGDAAYEQYF
>TRBV6-5|-
CASRVTGEGSYEQYF
>TRBV28|-
CPNALVHEQYF
>TRBV30|-
CAWTPGDRAYEQYF
>TRBV6-6|-
CASSHRETSYEQYF
>TRBV7-9|few
CASNIGGDNEQFF
>TRBV5-1|many
CASSLIRDKQFF
>TRBV19|-
CASSIGESYNEQFF
>TRBV6-5|-
CASRLDSYEQYF
>TRBV7-9|few
CASDGTGTNQPQHF
>TRBV7-3|-
CASSPQAGAEQFF
>TRBV28|-
CASSSGTDTQYF
>TRBV11-3|-
CASSDRGSGDTQYF
>TRBV5-1|-
CASSFWVTGQPKETQYF
>TRBV4-3|-
CASSQDISNYGYTF
>TRBV11-3|-
CASSLGSGTSGLKETQYF
>TRBV19|-
CASSPSSGGYEQYF
>TRBV18|-
CASSPGDYSYEQYF
>TRBV7-9|-
CASSYTGKQPQHF
>TRBV27|-
CASSLYSDRAGTEAFF
>TRBV11-2|-
CASSPVAGTTGELFF